The clone carrying this TCR beta chain was seen ten or more times. This sample was taken from a study of T cells in Graves' hyperthyroidism and ophthalmopathy. Amplification targeted TCR beta CDR3 regions from RNA transcripts. Carried out on the TCR CDR3, a first-round RT-PCR used the HTBI primer set. TCRdb redid the calling of the multiplex PCR reads with MiXCR, one entry per CDR3 protein. This sample carries about 400,000 distinct CDR3 sequences, 15% to 18% of them seen once, and the ten largest clones take 12% to 15%. V lost 5 bases to trimming and J lost 3 bases; unmatched junction nucleotides: 10. CDR3 length: 16 residues. CDR1 and CDR2 (germline): MDHEN, SYDVKM. Uncontrolled infection, other autoimmune disease, pregnancy or lactation led to exclusion. Each diagnosis drew on symptoms, thyroxine, TRAb, thyroid ultrasound and orbital computed tomography findings.

The clonotype comes from a woman in her late teens or twenties with Graves' hyperthyroidism. Sequencing used blood. The chain couples TRBV28 to TRBJ2-1; the match to TRBD1 covers 7 bases. The CDR3: CASSPSRGHRYNEQFF. CDR3 DNA sequence: TGTGCCAGCAGTCCATCGAGGGGGCATCGCTACAATGAGCAGTTCTTC.